This TCR beta chain was captured in a study of identical twins. TCRdb re-called the 5' RACE reads with MiXCR, one entry per CDR3 protein. Among roughly 540,000 distinct CDR3 sequences listed, roughly 21% were seen once. CDR1 is ENHRY, CDR2 SYGVKD, per germline. The V and J ends lost 4 bases and 2 bases respectively, with 11 bases between them. This CDR3 region has 14 residues. This clonotype was seen more than once but under ten times. This sample also appeared in a second study, on T cells expressing NK-cell markers. From that paper: Repertoires of TCR beta were obtained from T cells sorted as CD3+CD56+NKG2C+, CD3+CD56+NKG2C- and CD3+CD56-NKG2C+.

The sample comprised CD4+ T cells sorted from blood. The genes are TRBV10-3 and TRBJ1-2; D is ambiguous. The sequence derives from a woman under 30 in good health. In DNA, the CDR3 is TGTGCCATCAGTGCCGAGGCTGGGAACTATGGCTACACCTTC. This sequence encodes CAISAEAGNYGYTF.